One T cell receptor (beta chain) is described in this entry. The Seattle patients joined while their infection was active and were tracked longitudinally afterward. TCRdb's table, derived via immunoSEQ multiplex PCR, lists solely in-frame clones and lacks some. The sample has some 500,000 clones; roughly nine tenths are singletons. This sample is part of a study of blood T cell repertoires in COVID-19. Study overall: The United States, Italy and Spain supplied acute and convalescent COVID-19 samples.

The V and J ends lost 3 bases and 0 bases respectively, with 6 bases between them. From germline, CDR1 is LGHNA and CDR2 YNFKEQ. The CDR3 length is 13 residues. The TCR originated in a woman in her forties or fifties with COVID-19, enrolled during active disease. Sequenced material: peripheral blood. V gene TRBV4-2 combines with J gene TRBJ2-7, with D hard to call. For the CDR3, the DNA is TGTGCCAGCAGCCAGCTCAGCTCCTACGAGCAGTACTTC. Its protein is CASSQLSSYEQYF.